Listed below are T cell receptor beta chains from one sample, sequenced in a study of cytomegalovirus exposure and HLA in healthy donors. The repertoire was sequenced with immunoSEQ multiplex PCR; TCRdb's copy has only in-frame clones and lacks some. The sample includes a few hundred thousand clones, 70% to 90% seen only once; the top ten take over 0.9%. The sequencing sample was made of PBMCs. The receptor source for this set is a young man in good health and CMV-seronegative. Both conserved end residues are part of each CDR3. Each record gives: D gene, V gene, J gene, clone size, CDR3 protein, CDR3 DNA. A D gene is named only where the DNA matches it firmly. The size of a clone is reported for some rows only, either as once, few or many, or as a class for expanded clones.

d_gene: NA
v_gene: TRBV7-9
j_gene: TRBJ1-1
abundance: NA
CDR3aa: CASSLPPGGPKMNTEAFF
CDR3nt: TGTGCCAGCAGCTTACCCCCAGGAGGGCCTAAAATGAACACTGAAGCTTTCTTT

d_gene: NA
v_gene: TRBV27
j_gene: TRBJ2-1
abundance: NA
CDR3aa: CASSLRAGSYNEQFF
CDR3nt: TGTGCCAGCAGTTTAAGGGCGGGGTCCTACAATGAGCAGTTCTTC

d_gene: NA
v_gene: TRBV6-4
j_gene: TRBJ1-1
abundance: NA
CDR3aa: CASSDSGGVSEAFF
CDR3nt: TGTGCCAGCAGTGACTCGGGGGGGGTGTCTGAAGCTTTCTTT

d_gene: NA
v_gene: TRBV11-2
j_gene: TRBJ1-2
abundance: NA
CDR3aa: CASSPLSGKNYGYTF
CDR3nt: TGTGCCAGCAGCCCCCTTTCCGGGAAGAACTATGGCTACACCTTC

d_gene: NA
v_gene: TRBV7-6
j_gene: TRBJ1-4
abundance: NA
CDR3aa: CASSSSPGPEGEKLFF
CDR3nt: TGTGCCAGCAGCTCGTCTCCGGGCCCCGAGGGCGAAAAACTGTTTTTT

d_gene: TRBD2
v_gene: TRBV2
j_gene: TRBJ2-1
abundance: once
CDR3aa: CASRQAGNEQFF
CDR3nt: TGTGCCAGCAGACAAGCGGGGAATGAGCAGTTCTTC

d_gene: TRBD2
v_gene: TRBV19
j_gene: TRBJ2-7
abundance: once
CDR3aa: CASSDRTSGGAYEQYF
CDR3nt: TGTGCCAGTAGTGATCGGACTAGCGGGGGGGCCTACGAGCAGTACTTC

d_gene: NA
v_gene: TRBV6-1
j_gene: TRBJ2-1
abundance: NA
CDR3aa: CASSEVGTSYNEQFF
CDR3nt: TGTGCCAGCAGTGAAGTTGGGACTTCCTACAATGAGCAGTTCTTC

d_gene: TRBD1
v_gene: TRBV19
j_gene: TRBJ1-2
abundance: NA
CDR3aa: CASSITGGSYGYTF
CDR3nt: TGTGCCAGTAGTATCACAGGGGGCAGCTATGGCTACACCTTC

d_gene: NA
v_gene: TRBV5-6
j_gene: TRBJ2-1
abundance: once
CDR3aa: CASSLATSGPYNEQFF
CDR3nt: TGTGCCAGCAGCTTGGCGACTAGTGGGCCCTACAATGAGCAGTTCTTC

d_gene: NA
v_gene: TRBV4-3
j_gene: TRBJ1-1
abundance: NA
CDR3aa: CASSQVGSTGMNTEAFF
CDR3nt: TGCGCCAGCAGCCAAGTTGGATCAACCGGGATGAACACTGAAGCTTTCTTT

d_gene: NA
v_gene: TRBV27
j_gene: TRBJ2-4
abundance: NA
CDR3aa: CASTAFRLLAKNIQYF
CDR3nt: TGTGCCAGCACCGCATTTCGGTTACTAGCCAAAAACATTCAGTACTTC

d_gene: TRBD2
v_gene: TRBV9
j_gene: TRBJ2-3
abundance: NA
CDR3aa: CASSPSGGPGDTQYF
CDR3nt: TGTGCCAGCAGCCCGAGCGGGGGGCCGGGAGATACGCAGTATTTT

d_gene: TRBD2
v_gene: TRBV6-5
j_gene: TRBJ2-7
abundance: NA
CDR3aa: CASSNGGGEQYF
CDR3nt: TGTGCCAGCAGTAACGGGGGGGGCGAGCAGTACTTC

d_gene: NA
v_gene: TRBV7-9
j_gene: TRBJ1-2
abundance: NA
CDR3aa: CASSSTGGNYGYTF
CDR3nt: TGTGCCAGCAGTTCAACAGGCGGCAACTATGGCTACACCTTC

d_gene: NA
v_gene: TRBV6-6
j_gene: TRBJ2-7
abundance: NA
CDR3aa: CASSPSYEQYF
CDR3nt: TGTGCCAGCAGCCCTTCCTACGAGCAGTACTTC

d_gene: NA
v_gene: TRBV5-1
j_gene: TRBJ1-6
abundance: NA
CDR3aa: CASTRLDRENSPLHF
CDR3nt: TGCGCCAGCACCCGACTGGACAGAGAAAATTCACCCCTCCACTTT

d_gene: NA
v_gene: TRBV7-9
j_gene: TRBJ1-5
abundance: NA
CDR3aa: CASSLDHSYQPQHF
CDR3nt: TGTGCCAGCAGCTTAGATCACAGCTATCAGCCCCAGCATTTT

d_gene: TRBD1
v_gene: TRBV4-1
j_gene: TRBJ2-2
abundance: NA
CDR3aa: CASRPGTGNTGELFF
CDR3nt: TGCGCCAGCAGACCTGGGACAGGGAACACCGGGGAGCTGTTTTTT

d_gene: TRBD1
v_gene: TRBV5-1
j_gene: TRBJ2-7
abundance: NA
CDR3aa: CASSFGTGGYEQYF
CDR3nt: TGCGCCAGCAGCTTTGGGACAGGGGGCTACGAGCAGTACTTC

d_gene: NA
v_gene: TRBV5-1
j_gene: TRBJ2-3
abundance: once
CDR3aa: CASSVTVASTDTQYF
CDR3nt: TGCGCCAGCAGCGTGACTGTTGCTAGCACAGATACGCAGTATTTT

d_gene: NA
v_gene: TRBV4-2
j_gene: TRBJ2-7
abundance: NA
CDR3aa: CASSQETGREQYF
CDR3nt: TGTGCCAGCAGCCAAGAGACAGGGAGGGAGCAGTACTTC

d_gene: NA
v_gene: TRBV10-3
j_gene: TRBJ1-1
abundance: NA
CDR3aa: CAISESSRGTEAFF
CDR3nt: TGTGCCATCAGTGAGTCTTCCCGAGGAACTGAAGCTTTCTTT

d_gene: NA
v_gene: TRBV5-1
j_gene: TRBJ1-4
abundance: NA
CDR3aa: CASSPDARDEKLFF
CDR3nt: TGCGCCAGCAGCCCCGACGCCAGGGATGAAAAACTGTTTTTT

d_gene: NA
v_gene: TRBV14
j_gene: TRBJ2-5
abundance: NA
CDR3aa: CASSQGLAKVETQYF
CDR3nt: TGTGCCAGCAGCCAAGGCCTAGCCAAGGTGGAGACCCAGTACTTC

d_gene: TRBD2
v_gene: TRBV18
j_gene: TRBJ2-3
abundance: NA
CDR3aa: CASSPESLATDTQYF
CDR3nt: TGTGCCAGCTCACCAGAATCACTAGCGACAGATACGCAGTATTTT

d_gene: TRBD1
v_gene: TRBV7-2
j_gene: TRBJ2-7
abundance: NA
CDR3aa: CASSPDRGPTYEQYF
CDR3nt: TGTGCCAGCAGCCCGGACAGGGGGCCCACCTACGAGCAGTACTTC

d_gene: NA
v_gene: TRBV6-1
j_gene: TRBJ1-1
abundance: NA
CDR3aa: CASNPDPRNAEAFF
CDR3nt: TGTGCCAGCAACCCTGATCCGCGGAACGCTGAAGCTTTCTTT

d_gene: NA
v_gene: TRBV7-5
j_gene: TRBJ1-2
abundance: NA
CDR3aa: CVRSPSGRGAGYTF
CDR3nt: TGTGTCAGAAGCCCCTCTGGCAGGGGGGCTGGCTACACCTTC

d_gene: NA
v_gene: TRBV20-1
j_gene: TRBJ2-7
abundance: NA
CDR3aa: CSARDPGEQYF
CDR3nt: TGCAGTGCTAGAGATCCCGGCGAGCAGTACTTC

d_gene: TRBD2
v_gene: TRBV19
j_gene: TRBJ2-7
abundance: NA
CDR3aa: CASSIPTSGGYEQYF
CDR3nt: TGTGCCAGTAGTATCCCCACTAGCGGCGGCTACGAGCAGTACTTC

d_gene: TRBD1
v_gene: TRBV18
j_gene: TRBJ1-2
abundance: NA
CDR3aa: CASSPSTGPGYGYTF
CDR3nt: TGTGCCAGCTCACCCTCGACAGGGCCAGGGTATGGCTACACCTTC

d_gene: TRBD1
v_gene: TRBV19
j_gene: TRBJ2-7
abundance: once
CDR3aa: CASSIGTGNYEQYF
CDR3nt: TGTGCCAGTAGTATAGGGACAGGGAATTACGAGCAGTACTTC

d_gene: NA
v_gene: TRBV2
j_gene: TRBJ2-7
abundance: NA
CDR3aa: CASIGGTYEQYF
CDR3nt: TGTGCCAGCATTGGGGGGACCTACGAGCAGTACTTC

d_gene: TRBD1
v_gene: TRBV6-6
j_gene: TRBJ1-5
abundance: NA
CDR3aa: CASSRQGSQPQHF
CDR3nt: TGTGCCAGCAGCCGACAGGGGAGTCAGCCCCAGCATTTT

d_gene: NA
v_gene: TRBV5-4
j_gene: TRBJ2-1
abundance: few
CDR3aa: CASRTESQSNEQFF
CDR3nt: TGTGCCAGCAGGACGGAGAGCCAATCTAATGAGCAGTTCTTC

d_gene: NA
v_gene: TRBV4-3
j_gene: TRBJ1-2
abundance: NA
CDR3aa: CASSQGVGGAAQGYTF
CDR3nt: TGCGCCAGCAGCCAAGGGGTGGGGGGGGCCGCCCAAGGCTACACCTTC

d_gene: NA
v_gene: TRBV7-2
j_gene: TRBJ2-7
abundance: NA
CDR3aa: CASSSLYYYEQYF
CDR3nt: TGTGCCAGCAGCTCCCTCTACTACTACGAGCAGTACTTC

d_gene: TRBD1
v_gene: TRBV28
j_gene: TRBJ1-5
abundance: NA
CDR3aa: CASRLPGQLYSNQPQHF
CDR3nt: TGTGCCAGCAGGTTACCGGGACAGCTCTATAGCAATCAGCCCCAGCATTTT

d_gene: TRBD2
v_gene: TRBV6-1
j_gene: TRBJ2-7
abundance: NA
CDR3aa: CASSVSGGQTYEQYF
CDR3nt: TGTGCCAGCAGTGTTAGCGGGGGCCAAACCTACGAGCAGTACTTC

d_gene: NA
v_gene: TRBV7-2
j_gene: TRBJ2-7
abundance: NA
CDR3aa: CASSLDTSSYEQYF
CDR3nt: TGTGCCAGCAGCTTAGATACTAGCTCCTACGAGCAGTACTTC

d_gene: TRBD1
v_gene: TRBV14
j_gene: TRBJ1-2
abundance: NA
CDR3aa: CASSEQGGRASGYTF
CDR3nt: TGTGCCAGCAGCGAACAGGGGGGTCGGGCAAGCGGCTACACCTTC

d_gene: NA
v_gene: TRBV21-1
j_gene: TRBJ2-7
abundance: NA
CDR3aa: CASSRYRGRDEQYF
CDR3nt: TGTGCCAGCAGCAGATACAGGGGTAGAGACGAGCAGTACTTC

d_gene: NA
v_gene: TRBV7-2
j_gene: TRBJ2-5
abundance: NA
CDR3aa: CASSFSSMGASLRETQYF
CDR3nt: TGTGCCAGCAGCTTCTCTTCGATGGGAGCTAGTCTTAGAGAGACCCAGTACTTC